The sequence of this T cell receptor beta chain was determined in a study of T cell repertoires in cytomegalovirus infection. Per germline, CDR1 KGHSH and CDR2 LQKENI. V lost 3 bases and J lost 5, with 10 bases in between. The CDR3 is made up of 13 amino acids. A single record per CDR3 protein comes from TCRdb applying MiXCR to the reads. The top ten clones hold roughly 10% of a sample with approximately 490,000 distinct CDR3 sequences, around 10% of them seen once. This clonotype was observed many times. This clonotype originated in a human donor in good health (CMV status not recorded). Some clones in this sample may be carry-over from other donors' samples. The V and J genes are TRBV18 and TRBJ1-1; the D is unclear. Sequencing was done on a sample of PBMCs. The CDR3 bases are TGTGCCAGCTCACCGGCAGGAAGTACTGAAGCTTTCTTT. Translation: CASSPAGSTEAFF.